This T cell receptor beta chain was identified during a study of graft-versus-host responses after intestinal transplantation (TCRdb year 2021). About the study as a whole: The transplants that recipients got were multivisceral, liver-intestinal, or isolated intestinal. Alloreactive clones were identified by sequencing pre-transplant mixed lymphocyte reaction products and comparing these products with unstimulated pre-transplant donor and recipient T cells. After intestinal transplantation, graft-versus-host and host-versus-graft alloreactive T cell clones in the graft, circulation and bone marrow were tracked using bulk TCR-beta CDR3 sequencing. Rather than going through the commercial service, samples from a few later patients were sequenced in-house on an Illumina MiSeq and processed with MiXCR. All recipients received anti-thymocyte globulin induction followed by maintenance tacrolimus and steroids for approximately 3 years. Donor T cell macrochimerism was defined as a peak of at least 4% donor T cells among recipient peripheral blood mononuclear cells. The cohort enrolled 20 to 30 intestinal transplant recipients including one retransplant, and a few patients lacking pretransplant specimens were excluded.

Regarding this clone: The target of this receptor is not known. Per-base quality was not reported, and no clone a single base away is much larger than it.

Overall results and qualifications from the work: In patients with donor T cell macrochimerism, the allografts had high GvH to HvG T cell clonal ratios. Early after transplant, declines in HvG clones were associated with peak levels of circulating GvH clones. GvH clones turned up in recipient bone marrow, with some appearing earlier in ileal mucosa or blood, a pattern consistent with an intestinal mucosal origin. The conclusions were limited by the relatively low number and heterogeneity of the intestinal transplant patients.

The library relied on the immunoSEQ multiplex PCR assay. For most patients, genomic DNA was isolated with the Qiagen DNeasy Blood and Tissue Kit and sent frozen to Adaptive Biotechnologies for TCR sequencing. High-throughput TCR-beta CDR3 sequencing of genomic DNA from most patients was performed by Adaptive Biotechnologies. The authors' analysis ran thus. Adaptive's ImmunoSEQ software was the source of the TCR sequencing data for 18 patients, while a few other patients were processed with MiXCR and VDJtools. To correct CD4 versus CD8 sorting errors, sequences present in both subsets at a frequency ratio below 5:1 were removed. Because the origin of CDR3 nucleotide sequences shared between donor and recipient could not be assigned, those sequences were removed. Alloreactive clones required at least 2-fold expansion over unstimulated cells and minimum CFSE-low frequency of 0.002% (template counts) or 0.001% (read counts). A clone was considered mappable if detected in the sequenced pre-transplant spleen, lymph node, or MLR CFSE-low populations of the donor or recipient. Cumulative frequency of alloreactive clones was calculated as a percentage of all sequences weighted by copy number. Imported from immuneACCESS, the table was reduced by TCRdb to in-frame sequences with V and J called. These copies leave out some clones; in studies compared against another copy, an unresolved V gene accounts for under half, and the cause of the remainder is not known. The D gene and trimming were derived from the DNA, and the V and J assignments and clone size from that table. The sample table records 70,000 to 75,000 clones; 89% of these occur just once. Just under 2.5% of the sample is held by the ten biggest clonotypes.

Reading the label with the study, this specimen's time point is: cells obtained before transplantation from donor or recipient. CD3+CD4+ and CD3+CD8+ populations were FACS-sorted from unstimulated pre-transplant donor and recipient cells taken from spleen or lymph nodes. For CDR1 and CDR2, the germline V gene (reference sequence) lists PRHDT and FYEKMQ. Deletion took 3 bases off V and 6 bases off J, with a span of 7 bases between the germline ends. The CDR3 sequence holds 12 residues, the cysteine and phenylalanine included. Only the CDR3 region is kept as DNA, spanning 36 bases read in frame from base 1.

The sequencing used unstimulated CD8+ T cells sorted from spleen or lymph node cells, collected before intestinal transplant. This TCR came from a human donor who received an intestinal transplant. Recombination connected TRBV13 to TRBJ2-3; perhaps TRBD2 is the D gene, with 5 bases matching. Here is the DNA: TGTGCCAGCAGCTTCCCGGGGGATACGCAGTATTTT. Its amino acids are CASSFPGDTQYF.